Listed below are T cell receptor beta chains from one sample, sequenced in a study of T cells after posttransplantation cyclophosphamide. Measured with immunoSEQ multiplex PCR; TCRdb has only the in-frame clones, and not every one. The sample records about 52,000 clones, roughly 94% being singletons. Sequenced: PBMCs. These receptor sequences come from a woman between 25 and 40 years old in good health and a related stem cell transplant donor. CDR3s include the opening cysteine and the closing phenylalanine or tryptophan. A D gene is named only where the DNA matches it firmly. Expanded clones are given a class, and other clones once, few, many or no size at all.

>.|TRBJ1-1|TRBV2|.
CASSVARWNTEAFF
TGTGCCAGCAGTGTTGCGCGGTGGAACACTGAAGCTTTCTTT
>.|TRBJ2-7|TRBV7-9|.
CASSSPGVAEQYF
TGTGCCAGCAGCTCCCCAGGGGTGGCCGAGCAGTACTTC
>TRBD1|TRBJ1-5|TRBV4-2|once
CASSQRTGPEGVQPQHF
TGTGCCAGCAGCCAACGGACAGGGCCCGAAGGCGTTCAGCCCCAGCATTTT
>TRBD1|TRBJ2-5|TRBV4-1|.
CASSQGLTGGEKTQYF
TGCGCCAGCAGCCAAGGGTTAACAGGGGGCGAGAAGACCCAGTACTTC
>TRBD1|TRBJ1-2|TRBV6-5|.
CASRRTGGEGYTF
TGTGCCAGCAGACGTACAGGGGGCGAAGGCTACACCTTC
>.|TRBJ2-5|TRBV2|.
CATRRGWKTQYF
TGTGCCACGAGAAGGGGTTGGAAGACCCAGTACTTC
>TRBD1|TRBJ1-1|TRBV5-1|.
CASSWEGQVNTEAFF
TGCGCCAGCAGCTGGGAAGGACAGGTGAACACTGAAGCTTTCTTT
>.|TRBJ2-7|TRBV5-1|.
CASSRQALNYEQYF
TGCGCCAGCAGTCGCCAGGCGTTAAACTACGAGCAGTACTTC
>.|TRBJ1-4|TRBV4-1|once
CASSHRGTGDEKLFF
TGCGCCAGCAGCCACCGGGGGACGGGAGATGAAAAACTGTTTTTT
>TRBD1|TRBJ1-6|TRBV30|.
CAWRGDRVVNSPLHF
TGTGCCTGGAGGGGAGACAGGGTCGTTAATTCACCCCTCCACTTT
>TRBD2|TRBJ2-5|TRBV4-1|.
CASSQVAGVPGTQYF
TGCGCCAGCAGCCAGGTAGCGGGGGTCCCCGGGACCCAGTACTTC
>TRBD1|TRBJ2-7|TRBV18|.
CASSPAPGQGAYEQYF
TGTGCCAGCTCACCGGCCCCGGGACAGGGGGCCTACGAGCAGTACTTC
>TRBD2|TRBJ2-1|TRBV7-9|.
CASSAPGLGRDEQFF
TGTGCCAGCAGCGCACCGGGACTAGGGAGGGATGAGCAGTTCTTC
>TRBD1|TRBJ2-7|TRBV7-9|.
CASSLGVRGREQYF
TGTGCCAGCAGCTTAGGAGTCAGGGGGCGCGAGCAGTACTTC
>.|TRBJ1-6|TRBV6-1|.
CASSEYRAEDSPLHF
TGTGCCAGCAGTGAATACAGGGCTGAGGATTCACCCCTCCACTTT
>.|TRBJ2-3|TRBV5-4|.
CASSLEGVAHGQYF
TGTGCCAGCAGCTTGGAGGGGGTGGCACATGGGCAGTATTTT
>TRBD2|TRBJ2-1|TRBV7-2|.
CASSTLAGATYEQFF
TGTGCCAGCAGTACCCTAGCGGGGGCTACATATGAGCAGTTCTTC
>.|TRBJ2-7|TRBV10-3|.
CAAGGSRGLGEQYF
TGTGCCGCCGGGGGGAGCAGGGGGCTCGGGGAGCAGTACTTC
>.|TRBJ1-1|TRBV13|.
CASSGASNTEAFF
TGTGCCAGCAGTGGGGCCTCGAACACTGAAGCTTTCTTT
>.|TRBJ2-7|TRBV11-3|.
CASSLGKGTYEQYF
TGTGCCAGCAGCTTAGGCAAGGGGACCTACGAGCAGTACTTC
>.|TRBJ1-2|TRBV18|.
CASSPRQQGTRYTF
TGTGCCAGCTCACCACGGCAACAGGGCACTCGCTACACCTTC
>.|TRBJ1-5|TRBV28|.
CASSSRGGLGQPQHF
TGTGCCAGCAGTTCCCGGGGGGGGCTAGGTCAGCCCCAGCATTTT
>TRBD1|TRBJ1-6|TRBV5-1|.
CASSLRQGYNSPLHF
TGCGCCAGCAGCTTGCGACAGGGCTATAATTCACCCCTCCACTTT
>.|TRBJ1-2|TRBV25-1|.
CASTQAGGVGNYGYTF
TGTGCCAGCACCCAGGCGGGTGGGGTGGGGAACTATGGCTACACCTTC
>.|TRBJ2-7|TRBV10-3|.
CAISDSSYEQYF
TGTGCCATCAGCGACAGTTCCTACGAGCAGTACTTC
>.|TRBJ1-1|TRBV30|.
CAWSVRIGGAEAFF
TGTGCCTGGAGTGTACGGATAGGCGGGGCTGAAGCTTTCTTT
>TRBD2|TRBJ2-3|TRBV4-3|.
CASSQAGGSGDTQYF
TGCGCCAGCAGCCAAGCGGGGGGGTCTGGAGATACGCAGTATTTT
>.|TRBJ2-5|TRBV2|.
CASHTIGGWQETQYF
TGTGCCAGCCATACTATAGGTGGTTGGCAAGAGACCCAGTACTTC
>TRBD1|TRBJ1-3|TRBV6-5|once
CASSGQGVTGNTIYF
TGTGCCAGCAGTGGACAGGGCGTAACTGGAAACACCATATATTTT
>.|TRBJ1-4|TRBV30|once
CAWSLGDSEKLFF
TGTGCCTGGAGTCTAGGGGATTCCGAAAAACTGTTTTTT
>.|TRBJ1-2|TRBV2|.
CASTPGSQYYGYTF
TGTGCCAGCACCCCCGGGTCCCAGTACTATGGCTACACCTTC
>.|TRBJ1-5|TRBV21-1|.
CASTRMRDLGNQPQHF
TGTGCCAGCACCAGAATGAGGGATCTCGGCAATCAGCCCCAGCATTTT
>.|TRBJ1-2|TRBV7-3|.
CASSQLPDRFPLPQIF
TGTGCCAGCAGCCAACTCCCAGACAGGTTCCCCCTTCCTCAAATATTC
>TRBD2|TRBJ2-2|TRBV11-3|.
CASSELAGGPTGELFF
TGTGCCAGCAGCGAACTAGCGGGGGGGCCCACCGGGGAGCTGTTTTTT
>TRBD1|TRBJ1-4|TRBV5-1|.
CASSTLGPGQHSTNEKLFF
TGCGCCAGCAGCACCCTGGGCCCGGGACAGCATTCAACTAATGAAAAACTGTTTTTT
>TRBD2|TRBJ2-7|TRBV7-8|.
CASSPGLAEEQYF
TGTGCCAGCAGCCCGGGACTAGCGGAGGAGCAGTACTTC
>TRBD1|TRBJ2-1|TRBV28|.
CASSLSKGQGKRNEQFF
TGTGCCAGCAGTTTGAGTAAGGGACAGGGTAAGCGGAATGAGCAGTTCTTC
>TRBD2|TRBJ2-1|TRBV7-2|.
CASSRTSGGVHEQFF
TGTGCCAGCAGCCGGACTAGCGGGGGGGTCCATGAGCAGTTCTTC